The next 27 T cell receptor beta chains were all read from a single sample in a study of human T cells and chemical hapten exposure. Documented time point: patch test 2, 6 weeks after DPC sensitization. Treatment described: therapeutic diphenylcyclopropenone sensitization with weekly scalp DPC. TCRdb reprocessed the RACE reads via MiXCR and lists one record per CDR3 protein. The sample comprises hundreds of thousands of distinct CDR3 sequences, under 6.5% of which are singletons, and about 5.6% rests with the top ten. Sequences were derived from whole blood, sampled in connection with sensitization to the hapten diphenylcyclopropenone (DPC). These receptors were taken from a woman between 18 and 29 years old with alopecia areata. Some clones in this sample may be carry-over from other donors' samples.

This clonotype was found many times. V and J are TRBV18 and TRBJ1-1; 7 nucleotides line up with TRBD1. The germline V gene encodes CDR1 KGHSH and CDR2 LQKENI. V lost 3 bases and J lost 4; bases outside the gene matches: 8. This CDR3 region has 15 residues. The CDR3 region is CASSPRQGGSTEAFF. The DNA of the CDR3 is TGTGCCAGCTCACCCCGACAGGGAGGTAGCACTGAAGCTTTCTTT. Supplemented by reference TRBV18 and TRBJ1-1, the full variable domain reads NAGVMQNPRHLVRRRGQEARLRCSPMKGHSHVYWYRQLPEEGLKFMVYLQKENIIDESGMPKERFSAEFPKEGPSILRIQQVVRGDSAAYFCASSPRQGGSTEAFFGQGTRLTVV.

V usage is TRBV7-2 and J usage is TRBJ2-4, with 16 bases fitting TRBD2. The germline V gene encodes CDR1 SGHTA and CDR2 FQGNSA. With V trimmed by 5 bases and J by 1 base, 5 bases remained unmatched. The CDR3 sequence is 18 residues long. The CDR3 nucleotides are TGTGCCAGCAGCCCGGGACTAGCGGGGGGGCCGGCCAAAAACATTCAGTACTTC. It is translated as CASSPGLAGGPAKNIQYF.

This clonotype has a handful of counts. The chain links TRBV7-8 to TRBJ1-6, with no clear D. The CDR3 is made up of 13 amino acids. Germline V gene lookup returns CDR1 SGHVS and CDR2 FQNEAQ. The germline V and J ends were trimmed by 2 bases and 8 bases, with 7 bases remaining between them. The CDR3 loop reads CASSLREDSPLHF. DNA for the CDR3: TGTGCCAGCAGCTTAAGGGAAGATTCACCCCTCCACTTT.

This clonotype was found many times. The chain uses TRBV6-5 and TRBJ1-5, with TRBD1 as a possible D gene (5 bases). The CDR3 consists of 14 residues. Germline CDR1 reads MNHEY; CDR2 reads SVGAGI. Trimming left V 5 bases short and J 3 bases short, with 11 bases between. CDR3 bases: TGTGCCAGCAGTCAATCGGGACTCAATCAGCCCCAGCATTTT. This sequence encodes CASSQSGLNQPQHF.

The chain has TRBV13 and TRBJ2-3, with D hard to call. The V end lost 2 bases, the J end lost 0 bases, and 6 bases lay between the germline ends. The CDR3 runs to 14 residues. Germline lookup yields CDR1 PRHDT and CDR2 FYEKMQ (reference sequence). CDR3 region: CASSLKVSTDTQYF. Here the CDR3 DNA reads TGTGCCAGCAGCTTAAAAGTTAGCACAGATACGCAGTATTTT. Together with reference TRBV13 and TRBJ2-3, the CDR3 gives the full variable domain: AAGVIQSPRHLIKEKRETATLKCYPIPRHDTVYWYQQGPGQDPQFLISFYEKMQSDKGSIPDRFSAQQFSDYHSELNMSSLELGDSALYFCASSLKVSTDTQYFGPGTRLTVL.

This chain links TRBV6-1 with TRBJ2-6, with D possibly TRBD1 on 6 matching bases. Germline values: CDR1 MNHNS, CDR2 SASEGT. This CDR3 comprises 20 residues. The V end lost 4 bases, the J end lost 0 bases, and 22 bases lay between the germline ends. The CDR3 region has the DNA TGTGCCAGCAGTGGGCCGGGACACTCGTCTGTGCCCTCTGGGGCCAACGTCCTGACTTTC. This translates into CASSGPGHSSVPSGANVLTF.

The sample holds a few counts of this clonotype. The rearrangement links TRBV7-8 to TRBJ1-4; D ambiguous. The CDR3 runs to 16 residues. The V end was cut by 3 bases, the J end by 5 bases, with 16 bases between. Germline CDR1 reads SGHVS; CDR2 reads FQNEAQ. The CDR3 nucleotides are TGTGCCAGCAGCTTCCTTCACGGTGGGGAGAATGAAAAACTGTTTTTT. Residues: CASSFLHGGENEKLFF.

A few counts support this clonotype. This chain joins TRBV5-1 and TRBJ1-1; unclear D gene. This CDR3 is 15 amino acids long. Germline lookup yields CDR1 SGHRS and CDR2 YFSETQ. With 0 bases removed from V and 2 bases from J, the gap between germline ends came to 11 bases. CDR3 DNA sequence: TGCGCCAGCAGCTTGGTTCCGGGTTACAACACTGAAGCTTTCTTT. This codes for CASSLVPGYNTEAFF.

This chain joins TRBV9 and TRBJ1-6; D call uncertain. Per the germline V gene, CDR1 is SGDLS and CDR2 is YYNGEE. The CDR3 extends over 15 amino acids. V lost 0 bases to trimming and J lost 7 bases, with 11 bases between them. For the CDR3, the DNA is TGTGCCAGCAGCGTAGATCAAGGGAACAATTCACCCCTCCACTTT. As protein: CASSVDQGNNSPLHF. Full variable domain (rest looked up from reference TRBV9 and TRBJ1-6): DSGVTQTPKHLITATGQRVTLRCSPRSGDLSVYWYQQSLDQGLQFLIQYYNGEERAKGNILERFSAQQFPDLHSELNLSSLELGDSALYFCASSVDQGNNSPLHFGNGTRLTVT.

V is TRBV7-9 and J is TRBJ2-3, with D possibly TRBD2 on 5 matching bases. CDR1 and CDR2 (germline): SEHNR, FQNEAQ (reference sequence). The CDR3 consists of 16 residues. Trimming removed 4 bases from V and 2 bases from J, with 16 bases in between. CDR3 sequence (DNA): TGTGCCAGCAGCTCAGAAAGGGAGAGGGTCACAGATACGCAGTATTTT. Protein: CASSSERERVTDTQYF.

This clonotype has at least ten counts. V and J are TRBV27 and TRBJ1-2; TRBD1 might be the D (6 bases). The CDR3 is made up of 12 amino acids. Trimming shortened V by 7 bases and J by 8 bases, and 14 bases separated the two germline ends. Germline values: CDR1 MNHEY, CDR2 SMNVEV (reference sequence). CDR3 nucleotides: TGTGCCAGCACTCCATACAGGGCAGGCTACACCTTC. Its protein is CASTPYRAGYTF.

This clonotype was observed at least ten times. The rearrangement uses TRBV3-1 and TRBJ2-2; D not certain. This CDR3 comprises 13 residues. The V end was cut by 3 bases, the J end by 2 bases, with 4 bases between. CDR1 and CDR2 (germline): LGHDT, YNNKEL (reference sequence). CDR3 bases: TGTGCCAGCAGCCAGGGTAACACCGGGGAGCTGTTTTTT. This translates into CASSQGNTGELFF. Together with reference TRBV3-1 and TRBJ2-2, the CDR3 gives the full variable domain: DTAVSQTPKYLVTQMGNDKSIKCEQNLGHDTMYWYKQDSKKFLKIMFSYNNKELIINETVPNRFSPKSPDKAHLNLHINSLELGDSAVYFCASSQGNTGELFFGEGSRLTVL.

The V and J genes are TRBV3-1 and TRBJ2-3; D not certain. Germline V CDR1 and CDR2: LGHDT, YNNKEL (reference sequence). The V gene lost 0 bases and the J gene lost 8 bases, with 9 bases spanning the gap. This CDR3 region has 13 residues. The CDR3 is CASSQDSGRTQYF. The DNA of the CDR3 is TGTGCCAGCAGCCAAGATTCCGGTCGTACGCAGTATTTT.

This clonotype was seen a few times. The V gene is TRBV20-1, the J gene TRBJ1-1; 10 positions agree with TRBD1. Germline V lookup: CDR1 DFQATT, CDR2 SNEGSKA (reference sequence). The V and J ends lost 6 bases and 11 bases, in that order; junction bases with no gene match: 12. CDR3 size: 13 residues. In DNA form, the CDR3 reads TGCAGTGCCCACACTGGAGGACAGGGGGGGGCTTTCTTT. Translated, it gives CSAHTGGQGGAFF.

V and J are TRBV12-3 or TRBV12-4 and TRBJ1-5; 8 nucleotides line up with TRBD1. The CDR3 spans 14 residues. V shed 7 bases and J 6 bases; nucleotides not matched to a gene: 8. CDR3 sequence: CASTATGASQPQHF. In nucleotides, the CDR3 is TGTGCCAGCACCGCGACAGGGGCTAGTCAGCCCCAGCATTTT.

The chain has TRBV12-3 or TRBV12-4 and TRBJ1-2; 7 bases agree with TRBD1. The CDR3 has 13 amino acids. With V trimmed by 7 bases and J by 0 bases, 2 bases remained unmatched. In DNA form, the CDR3 reads TGTGCCAGCAAACAGGGGCCTAACTATGGCTACACCTTC. Its translation is CASKQGPNYGYTF.

CDR3 DNA sequence: TGTGCCAGCAGTTACTTCCGGGGTCCCTACGAGCAGTACTTC. Its protein is CASSYFRGPYEQYF. The chain couples TRBV6-2 or TRBV6-3 to TRBJ2-7; TRBD2 might be the D (5 bases). The CDR3 runs 14 residues. With 1 base removed from V and 2 bases from J, the gap between germline ends came to 9 bases. Germline V lookup: CDR1 MNHEY, CDR2 SVGEGT.

This clonotype was seen more than once but under ten times. The V gene is TRBV7-9, the J gene TRBJ2-2, with D maybe TRBD1 (7 bases). Trimming pared 6 bases from V and 2 bases from J, leaving 13 bases between. The CDR3 is made up of 15 amino acids. From germline, CDR1 is SEHNR and CDR2 FQNEAQ (reference sequence). The CDR3 here is CASRATGTNTGELFF. The CDR3 DNA reads TGTGCCAGCAGGGCGACAGGGACTAACACCGGGGAGCTGTTTTTT.

Only a few counts were recorded for this clonotype. CDR3 region: CSVLDRGDTGELFF. Here the CDR3 DNA reads TGCAGCGTTCTGGACAGGGGAGACACCGGGGAGCTGTTTTTT. The rearrangement links TRBV29-1 to TRBJ2-2; 9 bases are a match to TRBD1. The CDR3 length is 14 residues. CDR1 is SQVTM and CDR2 is ANQGSEA in the germline V gene. Trimming took 5 bases from V and 3 from J; bases not matched to a gene: 4.

This clonotype was picked up many times. The chain is built from TRBV28 and TRBJ2-1; unclear D gene. V was cut by 6 bases and J by 0 bases, with 9 bases left in between. The CDR3 covers 14 residues. Germline CDR1 is MDHEN and CDR2 is SYDVKM. The CDR3 region is CASSPLDSYNEQFF. The CDR3 DNA is TGTGCCAGCAGCCCCTTGGACTCCTACAATGAGCAGTTCTTC.

This clonotype was seen at least ten times. V usage is TRBV7-2 and J usage is TRBJ1-1; D ambiguous. Per germline, CDR1 SGHTA and CDR2 FQGNSA. The V end lost 5 bases, the J end lost 0 bases, and 16 bases lay between the germline ends. CDR3 size: 16 residues. This CDR3 is CASSTNSPTVNTEAFF. As DNA, the CDR3 is TGTGCCAGCAGCACGAATTCCCCGACGGTGAACACTGAAGCTTTCTTT.

The gene calls are TRBV24-1 and TRBJ2-2, with TRBD1 as a possible D gene (6 bases). The germline V gene has CDR1 KGHDR and CDR2 SFDVKD. The CDR3 runs 15 residues. V lost 4 bases and J lost 1, with 9 bases in between. The CDR3 loop is CATSDSDRNTGELFF. The CDR3, as DNA: TGTGCCACCAGTGACTCGGACAGGAACACCGGGGAGCTGTTTTTT.

This clonotype was counted between two and nine times. This chain links TRBV14 with TRBJ2-7; D possibly corresponds to TRBD2 (5 bases). V was cut by 3 bases and J by 0 bases, with 24 bases left in between. Germline values: CDR1 SGHDN, CDR2 FVKESK. The CDR3 is 19 residues long. As DNA, the CDR3 is TGTGCCAGCAGCCACAAAGGTACCCCGGGATATCTTACCTCCTACGAGCAGTACTTC. Protein product: CASSHKGTPGYLTSYEQYF.

This sequence joins TRBV29-1 and TRBJ2-1; 7 bases align to TRBD2. Germline V gene sequence: CDR1 SQVTM, CDR2 ANQGSEA. V lost 5 bases and J lost 0; bases outside the gene matches: 4. CDR3 size: 14 residues. The CDR3 sequence is CSVPSSGSYNEQFF. CDR3 sequence (DNA): TGCAGCGTTCCCTCTAGCGGCTCCTACAATGAGCAGTTCTTC.

The chain recombines TRBV5-1 with TRBJ1-2; D remains unclear. This CDR3 spans 12 amino acids. Germline V gives CDR1 SGHRS, CDR2 YFSETQ. The V gene lost 0 bases and the J gene lost 5 bases, with 5 bases spanning the gap. The CDR3 coding sequence is TGCGCCAGCAGCTTGGTTCCGTATGGCTACACCTTC. Its protein product is CASSLVPYGYTF.

This clonotype was detected ten times or more. The V and J genes are TRBV12-3 or TRBV12-4 and TRBJ1-1, with a tentative D call TRBD1 (5 bases). This CDR3 spans 14 amino acids. V lost 3 bases and J 5 bases, leaving 13 bases between the germline ends. In DNA, the CDR3 is TGTGCCAGCAGTTTGGGGGAGGGGCGGACTGAAGCTTTCTTT. It encodes CASSLGEGRTEAFF.

The rearrangement links TRBV4-3 to TRBJ2-4; TRBD1 matches 8 bases. The CDR3 runs 14 residues. Germline V CDR1 and CDR2: LGHNA, YSLEER. With 3 bases clipped from V and 6 bases from J, the junction kept 4 bases outside the gene matches. CDR3 sequence reads: CASSHKQGGNIQYF. CDR3 in DNA: TGCGCCAGCAGCCATAAACAGGGGGGAAACATTCAGTACTTC.